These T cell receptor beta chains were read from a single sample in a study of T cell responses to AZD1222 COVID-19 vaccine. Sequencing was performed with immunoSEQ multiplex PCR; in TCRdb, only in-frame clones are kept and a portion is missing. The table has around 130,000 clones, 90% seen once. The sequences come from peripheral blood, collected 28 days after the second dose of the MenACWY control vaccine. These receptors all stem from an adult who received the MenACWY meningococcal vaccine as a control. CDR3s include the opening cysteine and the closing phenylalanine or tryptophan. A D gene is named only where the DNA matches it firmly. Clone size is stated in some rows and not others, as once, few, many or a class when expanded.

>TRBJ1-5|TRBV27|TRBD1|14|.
CASRRQGENQPQHF
TGTGCCAGCAGACGACAGGGTGAGAATCAGCCCCAGCATTTT
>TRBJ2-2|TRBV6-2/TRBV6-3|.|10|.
CASSHGELFF
TGTGCCAGCAGTCACGGGGAGCTGTTTTTT
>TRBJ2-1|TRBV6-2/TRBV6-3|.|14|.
CASSYSITGNEQFF
TGTGCCAGCAGTTACTCAATTACAGGGAATGAGCAGTTCTTC
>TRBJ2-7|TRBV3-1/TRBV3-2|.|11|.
CASSQGGEQYF
TGTGCCAGCAGCCAAGGGGGGGAGCAGTACTTC
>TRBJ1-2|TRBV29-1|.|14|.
CSVEASGNPYGYTF
TGCAGCGTTGAAGCTTCAGGGAACCCCTATGGCTACACCTTC
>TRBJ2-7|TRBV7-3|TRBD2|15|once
CASSAGLAGLYEQYF
TGTGCCAGCAGCGCCGGACTAGCGGGACTCTACGAGCAGTACTTC
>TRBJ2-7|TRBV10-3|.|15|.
CAISDRSGPPYEQYF
TGTGCCATCAGTGACCGGTCGGGGCCACCCTACGAGCAGTACTTC
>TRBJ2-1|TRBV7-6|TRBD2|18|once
CASSSLGRGTSVYNEQFF
TGTGCCAGCAGCAGTTTAGGCAGGGGGACTAGCGTTTACAATGAGCAGTTCTTC
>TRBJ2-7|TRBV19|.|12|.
CASSETGREQYF
TGTGCCAGTAGTGAGACAGGGAGGGAGCAGTACTTC
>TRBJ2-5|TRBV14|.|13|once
CASSQPPVQTQYF
TGTGCCAGCAGCCAACCCCCCGTTCAGACCCAGTACTTC
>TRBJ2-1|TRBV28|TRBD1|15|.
CASDVGDSEHNEQFF
TGTGCCAGCGACGTCGGGGACAGTGAACACAATGAGCAGTTCTTC
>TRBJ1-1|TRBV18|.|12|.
CASSGVSTEAFF
TGTGCCAGCTCAGGGGTTAGCACTGAAGCTTTCTTT
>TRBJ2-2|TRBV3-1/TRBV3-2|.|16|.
CASSQETRGYGGELFF
TGTGCCAGCAGCCAAGAAACACGGGGTTATGGCGGGGAGCTGTTTTTT
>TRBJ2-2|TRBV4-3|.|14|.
CASRGLGDTGELFF
TGCGCCAGCAGGGGGTTGGGGGACACCGGGGAGCTGTTTTTT
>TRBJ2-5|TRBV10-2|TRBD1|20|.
CASSLLDRALSLNAQETQYF
TGCGCCAGCAGCCTGCTGGACAGGGCTTTGTCCTTAAATGCCCAAGAGACCCAGTACTTC
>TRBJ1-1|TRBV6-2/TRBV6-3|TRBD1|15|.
CASSYPGQGGLEAFF
TGTGCCAGCAGTTACCCGGGACAGGGGGGGCTTGAAGCTTTCTTT
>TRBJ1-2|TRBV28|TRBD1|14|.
CASRGTGGNYGYTF
TGTGCCAGCAGGGGGACAGGGGGCAACTATGGCTACACCTTC
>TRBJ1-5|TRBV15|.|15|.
CATSRDFYRNQPQHF
TGTGCCACCAGCAGAGATTTTTACCGCAATCAGCCCCAGCATTTT
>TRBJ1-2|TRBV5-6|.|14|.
CASSLAGANYGYTF
TGTGCCAGCAGCTTGGCAGGTGCTAACTATGGCTACACCTTC
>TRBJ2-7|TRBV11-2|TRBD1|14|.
CASSSGTGKAEQYF
TGTGCCAGCAGCTCCGGGACAGGGAAGGCCGAGCAGTACTTC
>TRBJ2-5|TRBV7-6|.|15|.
CASSFLPGEGETQYF
TGTGCCAGCAGCTTCTTGCCAGGGGAGGGGGAGACCCAGTACTTC
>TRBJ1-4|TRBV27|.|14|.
CASSPSATNEKLFF
TGTGCCAGCAGTCCTAGTGCAACTAATGAAAAACTGTTTTTT